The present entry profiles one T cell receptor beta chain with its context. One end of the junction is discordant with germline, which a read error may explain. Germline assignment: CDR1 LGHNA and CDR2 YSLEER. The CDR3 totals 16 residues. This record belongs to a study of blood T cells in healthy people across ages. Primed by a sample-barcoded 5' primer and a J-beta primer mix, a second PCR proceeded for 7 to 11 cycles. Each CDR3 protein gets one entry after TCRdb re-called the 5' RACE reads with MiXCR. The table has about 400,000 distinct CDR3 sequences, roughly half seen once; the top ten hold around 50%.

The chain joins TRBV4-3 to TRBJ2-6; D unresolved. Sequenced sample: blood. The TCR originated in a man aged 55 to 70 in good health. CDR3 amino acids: CASSQDDSSGSNVLTF. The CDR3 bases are TGCGCCAGCAGCCAAGACGACTCCTCTGGGTCCAATGTCCTGACTTTC.